The subject of this entry is one T cell receptor (beta chain). The antigen remains unidentified. Primed by a sample-barcoded 5' primer and a J-beta primer mix, a second PCR proceeded for roughly 7 to 11 cycles. TCRdb processed the 5' RACE reads anew with MiXCR; each CDR3 protein has one entry. The sample lists fewer than 2,000,000 distinct CDR3 sequences, 35% to 50% seen once, with roughly 23% in the top ten. This specimen belongs to a study of blood T cells in healthy people across ages. Whole-study context: Template switching retrieved approximately one barcoded beta molecule for each two T cells.

Extractions gave at least 5.5 micrograms of total RNA per sample. The CDR3 contains 15 residues. CDR1 and CDR2 from the germline V gene are MNHEY and SVGAGI. J was trimmed by 5 bases and V by 2 bases; bases with no gene match: 5. The study, taken as a whole, reports: Unknown donor CMV status possibly confounded expanded clonotype changes.

The sequenced sample was blood. This TCR was recovered from a human donor in good health. The chain joins TRBV6-5 to TRBJ2-3; 9 nucleotides line up with TRBD2. The CDR3 sequence is CASSYRLADLDTQYF. CDR3 nucleotide sequence: TGTGCCAGCAGTTACAGACTAGCGGATTTAGATACGCAGTATTTT.